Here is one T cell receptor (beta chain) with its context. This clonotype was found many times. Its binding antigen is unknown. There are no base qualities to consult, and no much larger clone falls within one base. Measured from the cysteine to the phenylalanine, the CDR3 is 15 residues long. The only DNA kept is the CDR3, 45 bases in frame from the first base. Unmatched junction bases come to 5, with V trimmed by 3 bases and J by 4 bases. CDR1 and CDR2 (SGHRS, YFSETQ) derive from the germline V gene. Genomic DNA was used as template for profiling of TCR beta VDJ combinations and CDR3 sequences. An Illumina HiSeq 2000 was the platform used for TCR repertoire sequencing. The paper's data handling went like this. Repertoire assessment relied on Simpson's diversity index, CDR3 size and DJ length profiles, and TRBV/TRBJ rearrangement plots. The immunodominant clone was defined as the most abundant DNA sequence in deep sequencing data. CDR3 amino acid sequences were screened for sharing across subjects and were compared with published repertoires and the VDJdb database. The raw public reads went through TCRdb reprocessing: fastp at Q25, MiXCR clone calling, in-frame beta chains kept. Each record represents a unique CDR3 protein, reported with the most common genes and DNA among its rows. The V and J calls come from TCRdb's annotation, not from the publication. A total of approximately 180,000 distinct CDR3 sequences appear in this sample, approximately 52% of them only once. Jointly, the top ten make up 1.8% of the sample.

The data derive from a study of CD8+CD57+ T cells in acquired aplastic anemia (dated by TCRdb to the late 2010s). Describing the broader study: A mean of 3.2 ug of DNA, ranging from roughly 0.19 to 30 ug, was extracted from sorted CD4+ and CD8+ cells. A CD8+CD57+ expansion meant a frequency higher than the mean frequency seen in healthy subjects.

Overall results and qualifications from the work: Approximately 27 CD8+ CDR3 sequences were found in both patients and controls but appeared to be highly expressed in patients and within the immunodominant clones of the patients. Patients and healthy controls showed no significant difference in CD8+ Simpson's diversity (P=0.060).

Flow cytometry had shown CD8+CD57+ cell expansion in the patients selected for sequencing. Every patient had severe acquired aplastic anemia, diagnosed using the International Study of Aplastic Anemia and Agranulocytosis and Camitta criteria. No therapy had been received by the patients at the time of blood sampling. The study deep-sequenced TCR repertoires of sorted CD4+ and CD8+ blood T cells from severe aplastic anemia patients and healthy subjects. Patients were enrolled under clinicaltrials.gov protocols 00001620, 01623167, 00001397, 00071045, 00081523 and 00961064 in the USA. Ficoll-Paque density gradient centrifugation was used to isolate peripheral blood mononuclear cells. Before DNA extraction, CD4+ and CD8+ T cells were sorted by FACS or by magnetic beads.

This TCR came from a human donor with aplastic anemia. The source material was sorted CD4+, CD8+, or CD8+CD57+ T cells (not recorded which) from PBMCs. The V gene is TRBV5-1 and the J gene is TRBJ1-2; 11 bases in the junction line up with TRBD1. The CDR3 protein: CASSWEGTGGYGYTF. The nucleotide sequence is TGCGCCAGCAGCTGGGAGGGGACAGGGGGCTATGGCTACACCTTC.